This T cell receptor (beta chain) was captured by sequencing in a study of PD-1 blockade in classical Hodgkin lymphoma. On the study more broadly: Patients had nivolumab dosed at 3 mg/kg, delivered intravenously every 2 weeks.

Patients all relapsed after autologous stem cell transplantation, and there was variation in brentuximab vedotin exposure. Best outcomes ranged across complete response, partial response and progressive disease. The CDR3 is made up of 15 amino acids. V was pared by 0 bases and J by 4 bases, with 12 bases between. Germline CDR1 is MNHEY and CDR2 is SVGAGI. TCRdb's copy holds only in-frame clones and misses some; the assay was immunoSEQ multiplex PCR. The sample comprises tens of thousands of clones, about 92% of which are singletons, and approximately 8.1% rests with the top ten. The TCR comes from a human donor with classical Hodgkin lymphoma. The starting material was peripheral blood mononuclear cells (PBMCs), obtained at baseline. This chain connects TRBV6-5 to TRBJ2-5; possibly TRBD1 for D (6 bases). CDR3 loop: CASSYSIHRVETQYF. CDR3 sequence (DNA): TGTGCCAGCAGTTACTCTATTCACAGGGTAGAGACCCAGTACTTC.